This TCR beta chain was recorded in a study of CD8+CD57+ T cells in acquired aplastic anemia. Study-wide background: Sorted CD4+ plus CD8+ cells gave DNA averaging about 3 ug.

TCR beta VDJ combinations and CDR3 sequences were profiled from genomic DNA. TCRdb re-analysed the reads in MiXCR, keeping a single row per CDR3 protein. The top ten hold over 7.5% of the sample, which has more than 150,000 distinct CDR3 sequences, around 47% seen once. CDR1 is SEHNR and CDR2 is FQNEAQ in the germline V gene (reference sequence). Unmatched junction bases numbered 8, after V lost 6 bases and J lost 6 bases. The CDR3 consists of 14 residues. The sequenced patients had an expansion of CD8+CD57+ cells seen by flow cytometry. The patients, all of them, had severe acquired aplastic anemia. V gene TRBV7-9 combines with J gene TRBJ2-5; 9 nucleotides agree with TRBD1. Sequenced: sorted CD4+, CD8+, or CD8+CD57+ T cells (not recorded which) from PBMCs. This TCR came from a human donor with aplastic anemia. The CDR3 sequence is CASRTTGGAKTQYF. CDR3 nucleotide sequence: TGTGCCAGCAGAACTACAGGGGGCGCAAAGACCCAGTACTTC.